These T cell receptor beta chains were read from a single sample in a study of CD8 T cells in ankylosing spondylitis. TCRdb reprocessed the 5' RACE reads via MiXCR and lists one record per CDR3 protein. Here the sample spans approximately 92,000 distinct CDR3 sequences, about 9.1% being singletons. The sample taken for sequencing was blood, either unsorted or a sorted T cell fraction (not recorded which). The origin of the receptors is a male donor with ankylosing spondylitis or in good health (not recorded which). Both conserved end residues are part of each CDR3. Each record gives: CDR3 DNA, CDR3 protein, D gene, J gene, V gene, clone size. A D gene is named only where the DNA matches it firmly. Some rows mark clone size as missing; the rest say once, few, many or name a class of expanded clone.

cdr3_nt: TGTGCCGCTACCAGATCAACTAATGAAAAACTGTTTTTT
cdr3_aa: CAATRSTNEKLFF
d_call: NA
j_call: TRBJ1-4
v_call: TRBV28
clone_size: NA

cdr3_nt: TGTGCCAGCAGCATCCAGGCCCACCAAGAGACCCAGTACTTC
cdr3_aa: CASSIQAHQETQYF
d_call: NA
j_call: TRBJ2-5
v_call: TRBV11-2
clone_size: NA

cdr3_nt: TGTGCCAGCAGTTCCAGGGGCGGTGGCACTGAAGCTTTCTTT
cdr3_aa: CASSSRGGGTEAFF
d_call: NA
j_call: TRBJ1-1
v_call: TRBV6-5
clone_size: many

cdr3_nt: TGCGCCAGCAGCTTGGAAACAGACAACACAGATACGCAGTATTTT
cdr3_aa: CASSLETDNTDTQYF
d_call: NA
j_call: TRBJ2-3
v_call: TRBV5-1
clone_size: few

cdr3_nt: TGCAGCGTTGTAGGTGAAGGACAGGGCCTAAGACTCTACGAGCAGTACTTC
cdr3_aa: CSVVGEGQGLRLYEQYF
d_call: TRBD1
j_call: TRBJ2-7
v_call: TRBV29-1
clone_size: many

cdr3_nt: TGTGCCAGCAGTTACTTCTTGGGGGACGCCCAAGAGACCCAGTACTTC
cdr3_aa: CASSYFLGDAQETQYF
d_call: NA
j_call: TRBJ2-5
v_call: TRBV6-5
clone_size: NA

cdr3_nt: TGCGCCAGCAGCTTACCCGGGACAGGGAGGACTGAAGCTTTCTTT
cdr3_aa: CASSLPGTGRTEAFF
d_call: TRBD1
j_call: TRBJ1-1
v_call: TRBV5-1
clone_size: many

cdr3_nt: TGTGCCAGCAGCCGCCTCGTGGGGTCCTCCTACAATGAGCAGTTCTTC
cdr3_aa: CASSRLVGSSYNEQFF
d_call: NA
j_call: TRBJ2-1
v_call: TRBV11-1
clone_size: few

cdr3_nt: TGTGCCAGCAGTCCAGACATTCCAACAGGGGAGACCCAGTACTTC
cdr3_aa: CASSPDIPTGETQYF
d_call: NA
j_call: TRBJ2-5
v_call: TRBV3-1
clone_size: many

cdr3_nt: TGTGCCAGCAGTCCTCCGGGACAGATGCTACCCAATGAGCAGTTCTTC
cdr3_aa: CASSPPGQMLPNEQFF
d_call: TRBD1
j_call: TRBJ2-1
v_call: TRBV28
clone_size: many

cdr3_nt: TGTGCCAGCAGCCAAAATGTAGACGAGACCCAGTACTTC
cdr3_aa: CASSQNVDETQYF
d_call: NA
j_call: TRBJ2-5
v_call: TRBV3-1
clone_size: NA

cdr3_nt: TGTGCCAGCAGCCAAGGAGGTAGCCAGGGGCATGAGCAGTTCTTC
cdr3_aa: CASSQGGSQGHEQFF
d_call: NA
j_call: TRBJ2-1
v_call: TRBV3-1
clone_size: many

cdr3_nt: TGTGCCAGCTCGCAAGGGGCGGATGAAAAACTGTTTTTT
cdr3_aa: CASSQGADEKLFF
d_call: NA
j_call: TRBJ1-4
v_call: TRBV18
clone_size: many

cdr3_nt: TGTGCCAGCCAGCGGGGGACCTACAATGAGCAGTTCTTC
cdr3_aa: CASQRGTYNEQFF
d_call: TRBD2
j_call: TRBJ2-1
v_call: TRBV5-8
clone_size: many

cdr3_nt: TGTGCCAGCAGTTTACCAGGGCGAGAAGAGACCCAGTACTTC
cdr3_aa: CASSLPGREETQYF
d_call: NA
j_call: TRBJ2-5
v_call: TRBV28
clone_size: many

cdr3_nt: TGCAGCGTCGGAGGGACTAGCACAGATACGCAGTATTTT
cdr3_aa: CSVGGTSTDTQYF
d_call: NA
j_call: TRBJ2-3
v_call: TRBV29-1
clone_size: many

cdr3_nt: TGTGCCAGCAGCCGCCGACTACGGGGGGGCACAGATACGCAGTATTTT
cdr3_aa: CASSRRLRGGTDTQYF
d_call: TRBD2
j_call: TRBJ2-3
v_call: TRBV7-3
clone_size: many

cdr3_nt: TGTGCCAGCAGCCTTGGACAGGGATCGTTTGGCTACACCTTC
cdr3_aa: CASSLGQGSFGYTF
d_call: TRBD1
j_call: TRBJ1-2
v_call: TRBV12-3/TRBV12-4
clone_size: many

cdr3_nt: TGTGCCAGCAGTCCTGACAGGGGCAATCAGCCCCAGCATTTT
cdr3_aa: CASSPDRGNQPQHF
d_call: TRBD1
j_call: TRBJ1-5
v_call: TRBV7-2
clone_size: many

cdr3_nt: TGTGCCAGCAGCTCAGGGGCTCCGTACCAAGAGACCCAGTACTTC
cdr3_aa: CASSSGAPYQETQYF
d_call: NA
j_call: TRBJ2-5
v_call: TRBV7-9
clone_size: few

cdr3_nt: TGCGCCAGCAGCTCCCGGCTGGACGAGCAGTACTTC
cdr3_aa: CASSSRLDEQYF
d_call: NA
j_call: TRBJ2-7
v_call: TRBV5-1
clone_size: many

cdr3_nt: TGTGCCAGCAGCTTTACTCTATCCGGGCCAGACAGGCGGAACACTGAAGCTTTCTTT
cdr3_aa: CASSFTLSGPDRRNTEAFF
d_call: NA
j_call: TRBJ1-1
v_call: TRBV7-3
clone_size: few

cdr3_nt: TGTGCCAGCAGCCAAGCTGGTGAGACCCAGTACTTC
cdr3_aa: CASSQAGETQYF
d_call: NA
j_call: TRBJ2-5
v_call: TRBV3-1
clone_size: many

cdr3_nt: TGTGCCAGCAGCCTTGCACCCCATAGCGGGGGCGGTTCCTACAATGAGCAGTTCTTC
cdr3_aa: CASSLAPHSGGGSYNEQFF
d_call: TRBD2
j_call: TRBJ2-1
v_call: TRBV11-2
clone_size: few

cdr3_nt: TGTGCCAGCAGCTTCACGCGGCTGACAATGAGCTCCTACGAGCAGTACTTC
cdr3_aa: CASSFTRLTMSSYEQYF
d_call: NA
j_call: TRBJ2-7
v_call: TRBV7-8
clone_size: many

cdr3_nt: TGTGCCAGCAGTTACATTAGCGGGGGGGTTTATGAGCAGTTCTTC
cdr3_aa: CASSYISGGVYEQFF
d_call: TRBD2
j_call: TRBJ2-1
v_call: TRBV27
clone_size: many

cdr3_nt: TGTGCCAGCAGTTCCCGACCCCGGCGATTTTCTGGAAACACCATATATTTT
cdr3_aa: CASSSRPRRFSGNTIYF
d_call: NA
j_call: TRBJ1-3
v_call: TRBV6-5
clone_size: many

cdr3_nt: TGCAGTGCTCGGGCCGGGGCGCGAACAGATGAAGAGACCCAGTACTTC
cdr3_aa: CSARAGARTDEETQYF
d_call: NA
j_call: TRBJ2-5
v_call: TRBV20-1
clone_size: many

cdr3_nt: TGTGCCAGCAGTTTAAACTACAAAAACATTCAGTACTTC
cdr3_aa: CASSLNYKNIQYF
d_call: NA
j_call: TRBJ2-4
v_call: TRBV12-3/TRBV12-4
clone_size: NA

cdr3_nt: TGTGCCAGCAGCTTAGCTGTAGGGGAGATGGGGTACGAGCAGTACTTC
cdr3_aa: CASSLAVGEMGYEQYF
d_call: NA
j_call: TRBJ2-7
v_call: TRBV11-2
clone_size: NA

cdr3_nt: TGTGCCAGCAGTTTATCAGGGAATAATTCACCCCTCCACTTT
cdr3_aa: CASSLSGNNSPLHF
d_call: NA
j_call: TRBJ1-6
v_call: TRBV12-3/TRBV12-4
clone_size: many

cdr3_nt: TGTGCCACCAGCAGGCAGGGGTGGGCAGGTAATGAAAAACTGTTTTTT
cdr3_aa: CATSRQGWAGNEKLFF
d_call: NA
j_call: TRBJ1-4
v_call: TRBV15
clone_size: NA

cdr3_nt: TGTGCCAGCAGTTCCCACAGGGGGCCCTACGAGCAGTACTTC
cdr3_aa: CASSSHRGPYEQYF
d_call: TRBD1
j_call: TRBJ2-7
v_call: TRBV6-5
clone_size: many

cdr3_nt: TGTGCCAGCAGCCTCATGACTAGCGGCCAGTACCAAGAGACCCAGTACTTC
cdr3_aa: CASSLMTSGQYQETQYF
d_call: TRBD2
j_call: TRBJ2-5
v_call: TRBV3-1
clone_size: many

cdr3_nt: TGTGCCAGCAGCACGCATACGTACCAAGAGACCCAGTACTTC
cdr3_aa: CASSTHTYQETQYF
d_call: NA
j_call: TRBJ2-5
v_call: TRBV11-2
clone_size: many

cdr3_nt: TGTGCCAGCAGTTTTGGGGATGGCTACACCTTC
cdr3_aa: CASSFGDGYTF
d_call: NA
j_call: TRBJ1-2
v_call: TRBV12-3/TRBV12-4
clone_size: many

cdr3_nt: TGCGCCAGCAGCTTGACTACCACAGGGGACGGCATTCAGTACTTC
cdr3_aa: CASSLTTTGDGIQYF
d_call: TRBD1
j_call: TRBJ2-4
v_call: TRBV5-1
clone_size: many

cdr3_nt: TGTGCTAGTAATCGGGCGAGCACAGATACGCAGTATTTT
cdr3_aa: CASNRASTDTQYF
d_call: NA
j_call: TRBJ2-3
v_call: TRBV12-5
clone_size: many

cdr3_nt: TGTGCCACCAGTTTGGTCAATGAGCAGTTCTTC
cdr3_aa: CATSLVNEQFF
d_call: NA
j_call: TRBJ2-1
v_call: TRBV24-1
clone_size: many

cdr3_nt: TGCAGCGTGACCCGGGACACTGACTCTGGGGCCAACGTCCTGACTTTC
cdr3_aa: CSVTRDTDSGANVLTF
d_call: NA
j_call: TRBJ2-6
v_call: TRBV29-1
clone_size: many

cdr3_nt: TGCAGTGCTGATGTGCAGGGTAGAAACATTCAGTACTTC
cdr3_aa: CSADVQGRNIQYF
d_call: NA
j_call: TRBJ2-4
v_call: TRBV20-1
clone_size: many

cdr3_nt: TGTGCCAGCAGTTTAGGGGCAACTAGCGGGGGGCCCCAAGAGACCCAGTACTTC
cdr3_aa: CASSLGATSGGPQETQYF
d_call: TRBD2
j_call: TRBJ2-5
v_call: TRBV7-6
clone_size: NA

cdr3_nt: TGTGCCAGCAGCCAAGAAGAGGTCTTTGGCGACAATGAGCAGTTCTTC
cdr3_aa: CASSQEEVFGDNEQFF
d_call: NA
j_call: TRBJ2-1
v_call: TRBV4-2
clone_size: NA